This T cell receptor (delta chain) was captured by sequencing in a study of Vδ1+ human thymocytes. Study-level points and caveats: Highly polyclonal TRG and TRD repertoires with Gaussian CDR3 length distributions appeared in thymus. Thymic delta-chain repertoires held roughly 18% Vdelta2 sequences and few Vdelta3, despite high sort purity. Bulk data may be misread because of unexpected Vdelta2 sequences.

This clone appeared a few times. What it recognizes is unknown. CDR1 TSWWSYY and CDR2 QGS come from the germline V gene. This CDR3 is built from 19 residues. Trimming pared 4 bases from V and 0 bases from J, leaving 24 bases between. Extracted RNA was reverse transcribed into cDNA. CDR3 amplicons came from multiplex PCR with pooled V-gene forward and constant-region reverse primers. TCRdb used CATT to re-call clones from the multiplex PCR reads. The sample contains 80,000 or so delta-chain clones, around 35% of which appear only once. The TCR sequence derives from a boy younger than two who had congenital heart surgery. Sequencing input: Vdelta1+ gamma-delta thymocytes from the thymus. Subset described: FACS-sorted CD3+ TCRalphabeta- TCRVdelta1+ TCRVdelta2- thymocytes. This chain links TRDV1 with TRDJ1; the D call may be TRDD2 or TRDD3 (6 bases each). CDR3 protein: CALGVPAFPLTGNTDKLIF. The CDR3 bases are TGTGCTCTTGGGGTGCCGGCCTTCCCGCTTACTGGGAACACCGATAAACTCATCTTT.